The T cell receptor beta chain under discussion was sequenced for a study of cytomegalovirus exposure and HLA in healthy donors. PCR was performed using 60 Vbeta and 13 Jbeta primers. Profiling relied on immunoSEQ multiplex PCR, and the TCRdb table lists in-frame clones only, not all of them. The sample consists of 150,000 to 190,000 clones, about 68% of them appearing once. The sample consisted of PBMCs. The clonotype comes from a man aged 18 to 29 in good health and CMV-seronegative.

CDR3 DNA sequence: TGCGCCAGCAGTGAGTCCCGGGGAAATGAAAAACTGTTTTTT. Translated, it gives CASSESRGNEKLFF. The V and J genes are TRBV10-1 and TRBJ1-4; D is uncertain. V shed 0 bases and J shed 5 bases, with 7 bases lying between them. There are 14 residues in the CDR3. Looked up from germline, CDR1 is WNHNN and CDR2 is SYGVQD (reference sequence).